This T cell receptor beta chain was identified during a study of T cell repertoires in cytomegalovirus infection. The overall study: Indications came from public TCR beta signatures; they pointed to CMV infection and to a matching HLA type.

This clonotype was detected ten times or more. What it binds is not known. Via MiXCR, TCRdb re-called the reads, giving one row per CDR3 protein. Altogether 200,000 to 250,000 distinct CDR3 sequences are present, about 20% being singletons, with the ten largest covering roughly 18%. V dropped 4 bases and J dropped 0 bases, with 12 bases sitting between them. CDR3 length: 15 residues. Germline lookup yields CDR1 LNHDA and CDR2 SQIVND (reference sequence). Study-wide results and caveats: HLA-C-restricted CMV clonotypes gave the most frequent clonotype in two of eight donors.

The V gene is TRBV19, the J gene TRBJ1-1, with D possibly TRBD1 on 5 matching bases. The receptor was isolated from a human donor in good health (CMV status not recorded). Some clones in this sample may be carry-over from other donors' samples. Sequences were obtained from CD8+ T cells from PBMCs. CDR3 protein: CASSKGASMNTEAFF. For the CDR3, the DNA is TGTGCCAGTAGTAAAGGGGCAAGTATGAACACTGAAGCTTTCTTT.